This paragraph covers one T cell receptor beta chain sequence. Its antigen remains unidentified. V lost 4 bases to trimming and J lost 2 bases; unmatched junction nucleotides: 5. The CDR3 is 15 residues long. Looked up from germline, CDR1 is SGHRS and CDR2 is YFSETQ. This sample was included in a study of PD-1 blockade in classical Hodgkin lymphoma. Across the study: On a schedule of every 2 weeks, patients received nivolumab 3 mg/kg intravenously. Notes on the study in general: Those starting nivolumab under 1 year post-ASCT were excluded.

The patients all showed relapse after autologous stem cell transplantation, while their brentuximab vedotin exposure varied. Each best response was a complete response, a partial response or progressive disease. Method: immunoSEQ multiplex PCR; TCRdb's copy keeps in-frame clones and lacks some. The sample lists about 98,000 clones; around 81% were seen once. The origin of this receptor is a human donor with classical Hodgkin lymphoma. The sequencing here drew on peripheral blood mononuclear cells (PBMCs), taken before the second cycle of nivolumab. The chain links TRBV5-1 to TRBJ1-5; TRBD1 aligns across 8 bases. The CDR3 region has the DNA TGCGCCAGCAGCCCACAGGGGGGACGCAATCAGCCCCAGCATTTT. Protein sequence: CASSPQGGRNQPQHF.